This record covers a single T cell receptor (beta chain). What this receptor recognizes is not known. Base qualities were left out, and no much larger clone turns up one base away. The data stem from a study of T cell repertoires in cytomegalovirus infection (dated by TCRdb to 2018 to 2020). Regarding the study in general: The peptide stimulations were aimed at well-studied HLA-B-restricted epitopes as well as recently identified HLA-C-restricted CMV epitopes, whose presentation resists viral immunomodulation. Because public TCR beta signatures pointed to carriage of CMV infection together with the matching HLA type, the HLA type of each donor mattered for the analysis. Overall study results and their limits: In the ex vivo response, HLA-C-restricted CMV-specific TCR beta clonotypes were dominant, and in two of eight donors the single most frequent clonotype came from this HLA-C-restricted group. In both this cohort and an independent cohort of 350 or so donors, the cumulative frequency of public TCR beta family members distinguished carriers of CMV infection plus the relevant HLA type.

Unmatched junction bases come to 7, with V trimmed by 7 bases and J by 4 bases. From the cysteine up to the phenylalanine, the CDR3 has a length of 13 residues. The retained sequence is limited to the CDR3, 39 bases, with the frame set at the first base. CDR1 and CDR2 were assigned from the germline V gene (reference sequence) as DFQATT and SNEGSKA. This specimen's treatment or condition label, interpreted: in vitro stimulation with specific CMV peptide epitopes to enrich CMV-specific T cells. Data came from an Illumina HiSeq 1500. The public sequencing data were trimmed at Q25 with fastp and processed into clonotypes with MiXCR by TCRdb, which kept only in-frame beta chains. Records with the same CDR3 protein are collapsed into one entry carrying the most frequent genes and DNA. This sample holds approximately 990,000 distinct CDR3 sequences; roughly 30% were observed only once. The top ten clones comprise 13% of the sample.

This clonotype originated in a human donor in good health (CMV status not recorded). Some clones in this sample may be carry-over from other donors' samples. The sequence is built from TRBV20-1 and TRBJ1-2; 9 bases in between match TRBD1. Here the sequenced sample was cultured CD8+ T cells from PBMCs, taken from culture after CMV antigen stimulation. Here the CDR3 is given as CSVSDRGSYGYTF. The DNA sequence is TGCAGTGTCTCGGACAGGGGTAGCTATGGCTACACCTTC.